The 10 T cell receptor beta chains below were found in one sample sequenced in a study of blood T cell repertoires in COVID-19. This table comes from immunoSEQ multiplex PCR, and its TCRdb copy is limited to in-frame clones, with some not included. The sample lists fewer than 500,000 clones, over 85% occurring once. The sequenced sample was peripheral blood. Every receptor here comes from a young man with COVID-19, enrolled during active disease.

The chain uses TRBV5-4 and TRBJ2-7, with a possible D match to TRBD1 (6 bases). V was pared by 0 bases and J by 1 base, with 8 bases between. This CDR3 has 14 amino acids. CDR1 and CDR2 (germline): SGHNT, YYREEE (reference sequence). CDR3 loop: CASSLAGQSYEQYF. CDR3 sequence (DNA): TGTGCCAGCAGCTTGGCAGGACAGTCCTACGAGCAGTACTTC.

This chain uses TRBV5-1 with TRBJ1-2; tentatively, D is TRBD1 (6 bases). The CDR3 length is 13 residues. In germline, CDR1 is SGHRS, CDR2 YFSETQ. Trimming took off 4 bases at V and 6 bases at J, with 13 bases between the two ends. CDR3 in amino acids: CASSPQGRDGYTF. The CDR3 DNA follows: TGCGCCAGCAGCCCACAGGGTCGAGATGGCTACACCTTC. The whole variable domain, filled in from reference TRBV5-1 and TRBJ1-2, reads KAGVTQTPRYLIKTRGQQVTLSCSPISGHRSVSWYQQTPGQGLQFLFEYFSETQRNKGNFPGRFSGRQFSNSRSEMNVSTLELGDSALYLCASSPQGRDGYTFGSGTRLTVV.

The chain links TRBV5-6 to TRBJ2-4; no definite D call. Germline values: CDR1 SGHDT, CDR2 YYEEEE. CDR3 length: 14 amino acids. Trimming removed 4 bases at V and 0 bases at J, with 8 bases between. The CDR3 is CASSLSLAKNIQYF. The CDR3 nucleotides are TGTGCCAGCAGCCTTTCTCTAGCCAAAAACATTCAGTACTTC.

The chain uses TRBV6-1 and TRBJ2-1; D is undetermined. The CDR3 runs 15 residues. CDR1 is MNHNS and CDR2 is SASEGT in the germline V gene. The V end lost 6 bases, the J end lost 0 bases, and 12 bases lay between the germline ends. CDR3 residues: CASRTPRGSYNEQFF. CDR3 DNA: TGTGCCAGCAGAACCCCTCGCGGCTCCTACAATGAGCAGTTCTTC.

Concerning this clone itself: The junction departs from germline at one end; a sequencing error may be responsible. This chain links TRBV30 with TRBJ1-2, with TRBD1 identical over 7 bases. Germline V lookup: CDR1 GTSNPN, CDR2 SVGIG (reference sequence). This CDR3 spans 12 amino acids. CDR3 nucleotide sequence: TGTGCCTGGAGTAGACAGGGACGCATCCTATCCTTC. It yields the protein CAWSRQGRILSF.

The V gene is TRBV5-6, the J gene TRBJ2-5; 9 bases map to TRBD1. Germline assignment: CDR1 SGHDT and CDR2 YYEEEE. The CDR3 consists of 14 residues. J lost 5 bases, V lost 4 bases, and 6 bases had no gene match. In DNA form, the CDR3 reads TGTGCCAGCAGCCCGGGACAGGGACGGGAGACCCAGTACTTC. Translation gives CASSPGQGRETQYF.

V is TRBV6-5 and J is TRBJ2-7; tentatively, D is TRBD2 (5 bases). Trimming cost V 6 bases and J 7 bases, with 10 bases left between them. The CDR3 consists of 11 residues. Germline-derived CDR1 and CDR2 are MNHEY and SVGAGI. CDR3 nucleotides: TGTGCCAGCAGCCTCTGGGAGGAGCAGTACTTC. It codes for CASSLWEEQYF.

The genes are TRBV5-5 and TRBJ2-5, with D unclear. This CDR3 contains 12 residues. Germline CDR1 is SGHKS and CDR2 is YYEKEE (reference sequence). V was shortened by 4 bases and J by 4 bases, with 8 bases between the two germline ends. CDR3 in amino acids: CASSVMRETQYF. The CDR3, as DNA: TGTGCCAGCAGCGTTATGAGAGAGACCCAGTACTTC.

As DNA, the CDR3 is TGTGCCAGCTCACGTCTCCCCTCCTTAGCGGGAGTTACCTACAATGAGCAGTTCTTC. It codes for CASSRLPSLAGVTYNEQFF. This sequence joins TRBV18 and TRBJ2-1, with 9 bases identical to TRBD2. This CDR3 has 19 residues. Germline CDR1 is KGHSH and CDR2 is LQKENI. The V gene end was trimmed by 4 bases and the J gene end by 2 bases; junction bases not matched to a gene: 15.

V gene TRBV29-1 combines with J gene TRBJ1-2; D gene ambiguous. This CDR3 is built from 11 residues. The germline V gene has CDR1 SQVTM and CDR2 ANQGSEA. The CDR3: CTVKSGYGYTF. The CDR3 nucleotides read TGCACAGTTAAGAGCGGCTATGGCTACACCTTC.